This TCR beta chain was sequenced in a study of blood T cell repertoires in COVID-19. Study background: COVID-19 samples collected from the United States, Italy and Spain covered acute and convalescent phases. Nucleic acid was either cDNA or gDNA, and it came from T cells, B-cell-depleted T cells, or PBMCs.

Original data processing: Counts of nucleated cells, estimated from reference gene primer amplification, were obtained. Only in-frame clones appear in the TCRdb table, and some are missing; sequencing was by immunoSEQ multiplex PCR. Clonal size and the V and J genes are those of that table, whereas D and trimming came from the DNA. The data show 75,000 to 90,000 clones, with 80% to 90% seen just once and approximately 10% held by the top ten. The specimen was peripheral blood. The receptor comes from an elderly man with acute or convalescent COVID-19.

The CDR3 spells CASSQGQKNYNEQFF. CDR3 in DNA: TGCGCCAGCAGCCAAGGACAGAAAAACTACAATGAGCAGTTCTTC. J is TRBJ2-1 and V is TRBV4-1, with D tentatively TRBD1 (5 bases). V shed 1 base and J shed 3 bases, with 10 bases lying between them. Germline V gene sequence: CDR1 MGHRA, CDR2 YSYEKL. This CDR3 has 15 amino acids.